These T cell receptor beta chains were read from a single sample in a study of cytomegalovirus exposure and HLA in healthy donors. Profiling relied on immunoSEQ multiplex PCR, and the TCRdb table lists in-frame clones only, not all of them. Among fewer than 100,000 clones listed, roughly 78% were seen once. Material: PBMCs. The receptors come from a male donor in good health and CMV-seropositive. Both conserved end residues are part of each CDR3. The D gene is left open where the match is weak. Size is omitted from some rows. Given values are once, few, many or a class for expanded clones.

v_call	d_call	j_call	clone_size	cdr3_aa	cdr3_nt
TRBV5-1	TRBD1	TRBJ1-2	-	CASSSRQGGIYGYTF	TGCGCCAGCAGCTCAAGACAGGGAGGTATCTATGGCTACACCTTC
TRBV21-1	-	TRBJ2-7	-	CASITSGSYEQYF	TGTGCCAGCATCACTAGCGGATCCTACGAGCAGTACTTC
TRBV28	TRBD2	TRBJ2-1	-	CASRNSGFIAPYNEQFF	TGTGCCAGCAGGAATAGCGGGTTCATTGCGCCCTACAATGAGCAGTTCTTC
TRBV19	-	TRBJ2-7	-	CASSRSRDTYEQYF	TGTGCCAGTAGTAGAAGCCGGGACACCTACGAGCAGTACTTC
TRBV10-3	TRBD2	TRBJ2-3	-	CAISESKSSGTWRLTQYF	TGTGCCATCAGTGAGTCAAAGTCTAGCGGGACTTGGCGGCTTACGCAGTATTTT
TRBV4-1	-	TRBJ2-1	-	CASSQAVVDEQFF	TGCGCCAGCAGCCAAGCGGTGGTCGATGAGCAGTTCTTC
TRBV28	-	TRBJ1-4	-	CASSPSGGGPTNEKLFF	TGTGCCAGCAGCCCGAGCGGTGGAGGGCCAACTAATGAAAAACTGTTTTTT
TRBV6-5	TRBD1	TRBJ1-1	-	CASSRQGKVNTEAFF	TGTGCCAGCAGTCGACAGGGGAAGGTCAACACTGAAGCTTTCTTT
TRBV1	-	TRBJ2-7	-	CTSSQECRREDRSAEQYF	TGCACCAGCAGCCAAGAGTGCCGGCGGGAGGATCGTTCGGCCGAGCAGTACTTC
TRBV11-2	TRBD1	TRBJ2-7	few	CASSLAPSGQNEQYF	TGTGCCAGCAGCTTAGCCCCCTCGGGACAGAACGAGCAGTACTTC
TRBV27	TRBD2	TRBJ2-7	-	CASSSGLASYEQYF	TGTGCCAGCAGTTCGGGACTAGCGAGCTACGAGCAGTACTTC
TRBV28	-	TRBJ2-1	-	CASTTRRSSYNEQFF	TGTGCCAGCACAACCAGGCGTAGCTCCTACAATGAGCAGTTCTTC
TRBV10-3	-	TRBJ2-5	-	CAISAKQETQYF	TGTGCCATCAGTGCCAAACAAGAGACCCAGTACTTC
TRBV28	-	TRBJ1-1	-	CASNPGGKAFF	TGTGCCAGCAACCCTGGGGGGAAAGCTTTCTTT
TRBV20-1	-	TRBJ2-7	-	CSATGYEQYF	TGCAGTGCTACCGGGTACGAGCAGTACTTC
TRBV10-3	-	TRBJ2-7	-	CATSGTISYEQYF	TGTGCCACTTCTGGGACAATATCCTACGAGCAGTACTTC
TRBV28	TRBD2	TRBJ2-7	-	CASRQRDYPSYEQYF	TGTGCCAGCAGACAACGGGACTACCCGTCCTACGAGCAGTACTTC
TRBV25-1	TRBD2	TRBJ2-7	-	CASSLAEGGYEQYF	TGTGCCAGCAGTCTAGCGGAAGGAGGCTACGAGCAGTACTTC
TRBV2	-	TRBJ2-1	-	CASKWWASGISYNEQFF	TGTGCCAGCAAGTGGTGGGCTTCCGGGATCTCCTACAATGAGCAGTTCTTC
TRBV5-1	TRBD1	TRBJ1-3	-	CASSAQTGGLNTIYF	TGCGCCAGCAGCGCCCAGACAGGGGGCCTGAACACCATATATTTT
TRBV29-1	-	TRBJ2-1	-	CSAARTSYNEQFF	TGCAGCGCCGCTCGTACTAGCTACAATGAGCAGTTCTTC
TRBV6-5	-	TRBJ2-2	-	CASSKPRGTGELFF	TGTGCCAGCAGCAAACCAAGGGGCACCGGGGAGCTGTTTTTT
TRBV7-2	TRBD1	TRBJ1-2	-	CASSLVVGGAYGYTF	TGTGCCAGCAGCTTAGTGGTAGGGGGCGCCTATGGCTACACCTTC
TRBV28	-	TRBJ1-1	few	CASIRGARTEAFF	TGTGCCAGCATAAGGGGCGCCCGAACTGAAGCTTTCTTT
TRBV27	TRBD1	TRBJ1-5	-	CASSPEDRGTPQHF	TGTGCCAGCAGTCCGGAGGACAGGGGCACGCCCCAGCATTTT
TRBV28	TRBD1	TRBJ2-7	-	CASSFGTGINEQYF	TGTGCCAGCAGTTTCGGGACAGGGATCAACGAGCAGTACTTC
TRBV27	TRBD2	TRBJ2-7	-	CASRGGGYEQYF	TGTGCCAGCAGGGGGGGAGGGTACGAGCAGTACTTC
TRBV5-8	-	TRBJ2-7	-	CASRPEGTYEQYF	TGTGCCAGCAGACCCGAGGGTACCTACGAGCAGTACTTC
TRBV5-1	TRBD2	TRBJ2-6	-	CASSPAGATGGANVLTF	TGCGCCAGCAGCCCAGCGGGAGCGACTGGTGGGGCCAACGTCCTGACTTTC
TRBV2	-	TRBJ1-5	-	CASSEGRRRRNQPQHF	TGTGCCAGCAGTGAAGGGAGGAGACGACGCAATCAGCCCCAGCATTTT
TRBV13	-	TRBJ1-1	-	CASSFARGEAFF	TGTGCCAGCAGCTTCGCACGGGGTGAAGCTTTCTTT
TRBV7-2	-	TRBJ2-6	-	CASSLTRAGANVLTF	TGTGCCAGCAGCTTAACTAGGGCTGGGGCCAACGTCCTGACTTTC
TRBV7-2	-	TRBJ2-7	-	CASSLQGGGIYEQYF	TGTGCCAGCAGCTTGCAGGGGGGAGGTATCTACGAGCAGTACTTC
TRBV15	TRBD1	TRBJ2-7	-	CATSRDRGWGQYF	TGTGCCACCAGCCGAGACAGGGGGTGGGGGCAGTACTTC
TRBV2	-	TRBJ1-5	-	CASSEAQGSMRRSNQPQHF	TGTGCCAGCAGTGAAGCCCAAGGTTCTATGAGGCGTAGCAATCAGCCCCAGCATTTT
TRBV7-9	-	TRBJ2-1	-	CASSFGQGFYNEQFF	TGTGCCAGCAGCTTTGGGCAGGGGTTTTACAATGAGCAGTTCTTC
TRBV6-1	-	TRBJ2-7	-	CASSASVAYEQYF	TGTGCCAGCAGTGCTAGCGTCGCCTACGAGCAGTACTTC
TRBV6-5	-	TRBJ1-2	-	CASSYRGAENGYTF	TGTGCCAGCAGTTATCGGGGGGCGGAGAATGGCTACACCTTC